The clone carrying this T cell receptor beta chain has just one count. What it binds is not known. The entry originates in a study of persistence of HIV-infected CD4 T cells. The libraries were made with immunoSEQ version 4 in survey mode. Generated by immunoSEQ multiplex PCR, the TCRdb table keeps only in-frame clones and is missing some. The sample lists approximately 46,000 clones, 75% to 90% occurring once. This nonspecific control used anti-CD3/anti-CD28 bead stimulation of CD4+ T cells. CD4+ T cells upregulating both CD40 ligand and CD69 were sorted as responding cells. This CDR3 comprises 13 residues. The ends lost 1 base at V and 4 bases at J; junction bases unmatched: 1. The germline gives CDR1 GTSNPN, CDR2 SVGIG (reference sequence).

The chain combines TRBV30 with TRBJ1-5, with 7 bases matching TRBD1. This specimen was CD4+ T cells sorted from PBMCs after roughly 18-hour stimulation, taken from a patient who received antiretroviral therapy. The TCR originated in an adult woman with HIV who was CMV-seropositive. In nucleotides, the CDR3 is TGTGCCTGGAGTGCCAGGGGGAATCAGCCCCAGCATTTT. Its protein is CAWSARGNQPQHF.